This TCR beta chain was identified during a study of cytomegalovirus exposure and HLA in healthy donors. With 60 Vbeta and 13 Jbeta primers, the PCR was carried out. The method was immunoSEQ multiplex PCR; TCRdb's version includes in-frame clones alone and lacks a portion of them. The sample lists 200,000 to 250,000 clones, under 80% occurring once. Germline V gene sequence: CDR1 LGHNA, CDR2 YNFKEQ. Losses at the gene ends were 7 bases for V and 6 bases for J; bases not matched to a gene: 5. The length of the CDR3 is 13 residues. The receptor's source is a woman in her 30s in good health and CMV-seronegative. The rearrangement joins TRBV4-2 to TRBJ1-1, with TRBD1 matching 10 bases. The sequenced material came from PBMCs. CDR3 nucleotides: TGTGCCAGCACGCGGGACAGGGGCGCTGAAGCTTTCTTT. Protein product: CASTRDRGAEAFF.